This TCR beta chain is drawn from a study of blood T cells in healthy people across ages. The study's findings and limits: Naive CD4+ cell counts and diversity both ran higher in long-lived than in aged donors. Older age went with lower TCR beta diversity per million T cells, in a roughly linear way.

A second PCR of about 7 to 11 cycles used a sample-barcoded 5' primer and a J-beta primer mix. All cDNA molecules were each tagged by a template-switch adaptor with 12 random nucleotides. A single record per CDR3 protein comes from TCRdb applying MiXCR to the 5' RACE reads. The sample records about 720,000 distinct CDR3 sequences, around a fifth being singletons. The V end was cut by 7 bases, the J end by 3 bases, with 12 bases between. The CDR3 has 13 residues. In germline, CDR1 is MNHEY, CDR2 SVGAGI. For this clonotype: Its antigen is as yet unknown.

The rearrangement joins TRBV6-5 to TRBJ1-2; D unresolved. Sequencing was carried out using blood. This TCR was sampled from a man between 70 and 80 years old in good health. The CDR3 is CASKLDGDYGYTF. CDR3 bases: TGTGCCAGCAAACTGGACGGCGACTATGGCTACACCTTC.